The rows below give T cell receptor beta chains drawn from one sample of a study of blood T cell repertoires in COVID-19. Using immunoSEQ multiplex PCR, the repertoire was profiled, and TCRdb retains in-frame clones only, with some absent. The table includes fewer than 55,000 clones, 84% detected once. Specimen: peripheral blood. The receptors here all came from a man in his fifties or sixties with acute or convalescent COVID-19. The CDR3 runs from the conserved cysteine through the conserved F or W. A D gene is named only where the DNA matches it firmly. Clone size is given for some rows only: seen once, a few or many times, or a class if the clone is expanded.

j_call cdr3_length v_call d_call clone_size cdr3_nt cdr3_aa
TRBJ2-2 17 TRBV3-1/TRBV3-2 . . TGTGCCAGCAGCCAAGACCTGAGACTAGCGAACACCGGGGAGCTGTTTTTT CASSQDLRLANTGELFF
TRBJ1-2 15 TRBV27 . once TGTGCCAGCAGTCCCGGTTACGGGGCTAACTATGGCTACACCTTC CASSPGYGANYGYTF
TRBJ1-5 20 TRBV19 TRBD1 . TGTGCCAGTAGTATAGATTGGGGACAGGGGGCTCCACATAGCAATCAGCCCCAGCATTTT CASSIDWGQGAPHSNQPQHF
TRBJ1-6 15 TRBV5-1 . . TGCGCCAGCAGCTTGAGGACAGATTCTAATTCACCCCTCCACTTT CASSLRTDSNSPLHF
TRBJ2-5 15 TRBV2 TRBD1 once TGTGCCAGCAGCGTAGGTAGGGGGCGGAAAGAGACCCAGTACTTC CASSVGRGRKETQYF
TRBJ2-7 15 TRBV3-1/TRBV3-2 . . TGTGCCAGCAGCCACCCCACGGACTCCGGGGACGAGCAGTACTTC CASSHPTDSGDEQYF
TRBJ2-5 15 TRBV5-1 TRBD1 . TGCGCCAGCAGTGGACAGGGGGCGTCTGGGGAGACCCAGTACTTC CASSGQGASGETQYF
TRBJ2-1 14 TRBV11-2 . . TGTGCCAGCAGCTCCCGGACAAATTACAATGAGCAGTTCTTC CASSSRTNYNEQFF
TRBJ1-2 14 TRBV15 . . TGTGCCACCAGCAGAGATGAACTGTCCTATGGCTACACCTTC CATSRDELSYGYTF
TRBJ2-7 14 TRBV9 TRBD1 . TGTGCCAGCAGCGTTCGGACAGGGGGCTACGAGCAGTACTTC CASSVRTGGYEQYF
TRBJ1-4 17 TRBV19 . . TGTGCCAGTAGTGGAGGGACCAGATCTGCAACTAGGGAAAAACTGTTTTTT CASSGGTRSATREKLFF
TRBJ1-1 12 TRBV7-8 . . TGTGCCAGCAGCTTATCGGGTCTGACAGCTTTCTTT CASSLSGLTAFF
TRBJ2-7 12 TRBV29-1 . . TGCAGCGTCTGGACAGAGAGTGGCGAGCAGTACTTC CSVWTESGEQYF
TRBJ1-3 17 TRBV4-2 . . TGTGCCAGCAGCCGGGTTATGGGGGGAGACTCTGGAAACACCATATATTTT CASSRVMGGDSGNTIYF
TRBJ2-1 12 TRBV10-2 . . TGCGCCAGCCTCGAGTCCTACAATGAGCAGTTCTTC CASLESYNEQFF
TRBJ2-5 18 TRBV5-6 TRBD2 . TGTGCCAGCAGCTTGGATGGGACTAGCGGGGGGGCGGAAGAGACCCAGTACTTC CASSLDGTSGGAEETQYF
TRBJ1-1 11 TRBV29-1 TRBD1 . TGCAGCGGCCACAGGGGGACTGAAGCTTTCTTT CSGHRGTEAFF
TRBJ2-7 13 TRBV13 TRBD1 few TGTGCCAGCAGCTTAGTGGGACAGTACGAGCAGTACTTC CASSLVGQYEQYF
TRBJ2-6 15 TRBV9 . . TGTGCCAGCAGCGTAGGGGGCGCTGGGGCCAACGTCCTGACTTTC CASSVGGAGANVLTF
TRBJ1-2 14 TRBV28 . . TGTGCCAGCAGTCTCCCGGGGGAGGGCGTAAGCTACACCTTC CASSLPGEGVSYTF
TRBJ2-1 15 TRBV9 . . TGTGCCAGCAGCGTAGGGAGGGGGCGTTTGGATGAGCAGTTCTTC CASSVGRGRLDEQFF
TRBJ2-1 14 TRBV11-2 . . TGTGCCAGCAGCTTAGGGGGGGAGGAAAATGAGCAGTTCTTC CASSLGGEENEQFF
TRBJ1-2 13 TRBV7-9 . . TGTGCCAGCAGCTTAGGGTCAGGCGGGGGCTACACCTTC CASSLGSGGGYTF
TRBJ1-2 15 TRBV10-3 . . TGTGCCATCACGGGGAGTCGAGGGGGGGACTATGGCTACACCTTC CAITGSRGGDYGYTF
TRBJ2-3 15 TRBV13 TRBD1 . TGTGCCAGCAGCCCCGACAGGGCTGGCACAGATACGCAGTATTTT CASSPDRAGTDTQYF
TRBJ1-1 13 TRBV20-1 . . TGCAGTGCTAGTTGGGGGGTTGACACTGAAGCTTTCTTT CSASWGVDTEAFF
TRBJ1-1 13 TRBV19 . . TGTGCCAGTAGTAAACAGGGAGTAGCTGAAGCTTTCTTT CASSKQGVAEAFF
TRBJ2-4 15 TRBV6-2/TRBV6-3 . . . CASSSSWQGKNIQYF
TRBJ2-1 15 TRBV6-1 TRBD1 . TGTGCCAGCAGTGAAGAGACAGGGACATACAATGAGCAGTTCTTC CASSEETGTYNEQFF
TRBJ2-3 16 TRBV25-1 TRBD2 . TGTGCCAGCAGTGCCGGGACTAGCGGGAGAACAGATACGCAGTATTTT CASSAGTSGRTDTQYF
TRBJ1-5 13 TRBV7-3 . . TGTGCCAGCAGCCGAGATAGCAATCAGCCCCAGCATTTT CASSRDSNQPQHF
TRBJ1-1 15 TRBV7-3 TRBD1 . TGTGCCAGCAGTCTGGACAGGGTGGTGAACACTGAAGCTTTCTTT CASSLDRVVNTEAFF